This entry lists 32 T cell receptor beta chains sequenced from one sample in a study of human T cells and chemical hapten exposure. Sample time point: pre-sensitization, week 0. Treatment specified: therapeutic diphenylcyclopropenone sensitization with weekly scalp DPC. TCRdb independently ran MiXCR on the RACE reads; one entry per CDR3 protein. The sample lists tens of thousands of distinct CDR3 sequences, around 10% seen once, with around 3.9% in the top ten. The source was whole blood, collected in connection with sensitization to the hapten diphenylcyclopropenone (DPC). These receptors were taken from a woman in her thirties or forties with alopecia areata. Some clones in this sample may be carry-over from other donors' samples.

This clonotype was counted ten times or more. The gene calls are TRBV12-3 or TRBV12-4 and TRBJ1-5; D call uncertain. Trimming took 3 bases from V and 7 from J, leaving 7 bases between them. CDR3 length equals 12 residues. CDR3: CASSFARQPQHF. CDR3 in DNA: TGTGCCAGCAGTTTCGCTAGGCAGCCCCAGCATTTT.

This clonotype was seen ten or more times. DNA of the CDR3: TGTGCCAGCAGCTCCTCAGGACAGGGGTCTAATCAGCCCCAGCATTTT. It encodes CASSSSGQGSNQPQHF. The chain joins TRBV6-2 or TRBV6-3 to TRBJ1-5; TRBD1 aligns across 9 bases. Germline CDR1 reads MNHEY; CDR2 reads SVGEGT. J was trimmed by 4 bases and V by 6 bases; bases with no gene match: 10. CDR3 size: 16 residues.

In this sample, this clonotype turned up a few times. This chain joins TRBV18 and TRBJ2-7; D not resolved. Between the trimmed V and J ends, which lost 3 bases and 4 bases, there was a span of 10 bases. The germline V gene encodes CDR1 KGHSH and CDR2 LQKENI. This CDR3 has 13 residues. CDR3 loop: CASSPEASYEQYF. Written as DNA, the CDR3 is TGTGCCAGCTCACCTGAGGCTTCTTACGAGCAGTACTTC.

This clonotype was detected ten times or more. The rearrangement links TRBV5-1 to TRBJ2-3, with D possibly TRBD1 on 6 matching bases. The CDR3 spans 14 residues. V lost 2 bases and J lost 3, with 10 bases in between. CDR1 and CDR2 (germline): SGHRS, YFSETQ. The chain's CDR3 is CASSFIQGTDTQYF. The CDR3 bases are TGCGCCAGCAGCTTCATACAGGGAACAGATACGCAGTATTTT.

This clonotype turned up a few times. The chain uses TRBV10-3 and TRBJ1-1; TRBD1 might be the D (5 bases). The CDR3 is made up of 13 amino acids. With 2 bases removed from V and 6 bases from J, the gap between germline ends came to 10 bases. Germline loops: CDR1 ENHRY, CDR2 SYGVKD. CDR3: CAISEVGQAEAFF. The CDR3 nucleotides read TGTGCCATCAGTGAGGTGGGGCAGGCTGAAGCTTTCTTT.

The rearrangement uses TRBV19 and TRBJ1-6; 9 positions agree with TRBD1. This CDR3 contains 13 residues. Germline V gives CDR1 LNHDA, CDR2 SQIVND (reference sequence). V gave up 6 bases and J gave up 9 bases; unmatched junction bases: 3. CDR3 bases: TGTGCCAGTAGGACAGGGGGATCTTCACCCCTCCACTTT. Translating it yields CASRTGGSSPLHF.

Ten or more counts support this clonotype. The chain carries TRBV20-1 and TRBJ1-2; D is ambiguous. Between the trimmed V and J ends, which lost 3 bases and 8 bases, there was a span of 13 bases. Germline loops: CDR1 DFQATT, CDR2 SNEGSKA (reference sequence). The CDR3 has 12 residues. The CDR3 nucleotides are TGCAGTGCTAGGAGGCGGCTAAGCGGCTACACCTTC. Protein: CSARRRLSGYTF.

The sample holds many counts of this clonotype. The V gene is TRBV5-6, the J gene TRBJ1-1; no reliable D call. V was trimmed by 1 base and J by 0 bases, leaving 10 bases between them. Germline CDR1 and CDR2: SGHDT and YYEEEE. There are 15 residues in the CDR3. The CDR3 DNA sequence: TGTGCCAGCAGCTTGTTGGACCGAATGAACACTGAAGCTTTCTTT. This sequence encodes CASSLLDRMNTEAFF.

This clonotype was seen repeatedly, ten times or more. The J gene is TRBJ1-2, the V gene TRBV2, with TRBD1 matching 7 bases. Trimming removed 6 bases from V and 4 bases from J; junction bases left unmatched: 5. CDR3 length: 13 amino acids. The germline V gene encodes CDR1 SNHLY and CDR2 FYNNEI. In nucleotides, the CDR3 is TGTGCCAGCAGGAGACAGGGTGGCTATGGCTACACCTTC. Its translation is CASRRQGGYGYTF.

CDR3 nucleotide sequence: TGTGCCAGCAGCCTGGAGACAGGTTTGGCCTACAATGAGCAGTTCTTC. Its translation: CASSLETGLAYNEQFF. This sequence joins TRBV5-6 and TRBJ2-1; tentative D call: TRBD1 (6 bases). The germline gives CDR1 SGHDT, CDR2 YYEEEE. Trimming left V 4 bases short and J 2 bases short, with 16 bases between. CDR3 length equals 16 residues.

This clonotype was found many times. The chain uses TRBV7-3 and TRBJ1-1; a possible D gene is TRBD1 (5 bases). Looked up from germline, CDR1 is SGHTA and CDR2 is FQGTGA. The length of the CDR3 is 14 residues. Trimming took off 2 bases at V and 4 bases at J, with 11 bases between the two ends. The CDR3 here is CASSLQGSGTEAFF. Here the CDR3 DNA reads TGTGCCAGCAGCTTACAGGGTAGCGGCACTGAAGCTTTCTTT.

The chain couples TRBV9 to TRBJ2-2; unclear D gene. V was pared by 0 bases and J by 3 bases, with 6 bases between. Germline V gene data show CDR1 as SGDLS and CDR2 as YYNGEE. CDR3 length equals 14 residues. CDR3 nucleotides: TGTGCCAGCAGCGTAGTAGGGTACACCGGGGAGCTGTTTTTT. Encoded protein: CASSVVGYTGELFF.

This clonotype was picked up many times. The genes are TRBV7-8 and TRBJ2-4; D gene ambiguous. V dropped 1 base and J dropped 0 bases, with 10 bases sitting between them. Germline loops: CDR1 SGHVS, CDR2 FQNEAQ. The CDR3 has 16 amino acids. The CDR3 sequence is CASSLGRTRAKNIQYF. The CDR3 DNA follows: TGTGCCAGCAGCTTAGGAAGGACCCGAGCCAAAAACATTCAGTACTTC.

The chain couples TRBV2 to TRBJ2-7; D gene unclear. The CDR3 spans 17 residues. Germline values: CDR1 SNHLY, CDR2 FYNNEI. The V and J ends lost 8 bases and 3 bases respectively, with 26 bases between them. CDR3 nucleotide sequence: TGTGCCAGCTCTTTCGGACCCCGGACCCGAAACCTCTACGAGCAGTACTTC. This encodes CASSFGPRTRNLYEQYF.

The genes are TRBV30 and TRBJ1-1; D is undetermined. Germline V gene data show CDR1 as GTSNPN and CDR2 as SVGIG (reference sequence). The CDR3 is 13 residues long. Between the trimmed V and J ends, which lost 2 bases and 7 bases, there was a span of 14 bases. The CDR3 DNA sequence: TGTGCCTGGAGTAGGGTAGAGGTGGATGAAGCTTTCTTT. Its translation: CAWSRVEVDEAFF.

In this sample, this clonotype turned up many times. The CDR3 sequence is CASTPGAGGQSYNEQFF. CDR3 nucleotides: TGTGCCAGCACCCCGGGAGCGGGGGGGCAGTCCTACAATGAGCAGTTCTTC. V is TRBV2 and J is TRBJ2-1; the match to TRBD2 covers 10 bases. This CDR3 spans 17 amino acids. The J segment lost 1 base and the V segment lost 7 bases, leaving 10 bases of the junction unmatched. Germline V gene sequence: CDR1 SNHLY, CDR2 FYNNEI.

This clonotype showed up many times. The chain recombines TRBV6-2 or TRBV6-3 with TRBJ2-7, with D unresolved. CDR1 and CDR2 (germline): MNHEY, SVGEGT. CDR3 length equals 12 residues. With 6 bases removed from V and 6 bases from J, the gap between germline ends came to 12 bases. The CDR3 is CASSPRSPEQYF. Written as DNA, the CDR3 is TGTGCCAGCAGCCCCAGAAGCCCCGAGCAGTACTTC.

This clonotype was seen many times. This chain joins TRBV2 and TRBJ1-2; D ambiguous. The V gene lost 1 base and the J gene lost 6 bases, with 15 bases spanning the gap. Germline V CDR1 and CDR2: SNHLY, FYNNEI. CDR3 length: 15 amino acids. The CDR3 DNA sequence: TGTGCCAGCAGTGAAGTTTTCTCTAATTGGGATGGCTACACCTTC. It specifies CASSEVFSNWDGYTF.

This clonotype turned up a few times. This chain uses TRBV20-1 with TRBJ2-5; weak D call: TRBD1 (5 bases). The V end lost 1 base, the J end lost 0 bases, and 12 bases lay between the germline ends. This CDR3 spans 15 amino acids. Looked up from germline, CDR1 is DFQATT and CDR2 is SNEGSKA (reference sequence). Here the CDR3 DNA reads TGCAGTGCTAGAGGGTGGGGCGAGAACCAAGAGACCCAGTACTTC. Residues: CSARGWGENQETQYF.

This clonotype appeared a few times. The chain carries TRBV4-2 and TRBJ1-5; no firm D call. CDR1 LGHNA and CDR2 YNFKEQ come from the germline V gene. This CDR3 has 14 residues. Between the trimmed V and J ends, which lost 1 base and 1 base, there was a span of 5 bases. Here the CDR3 DNA reads TGTGCCAGCAGCCAAGTAGGCAGCAATCAGCCCCAGCATTTT. Its translation is CASSQVGSNQPQHF.

The sample holds many counts of this clonotype. The chain couples TRBV20-1 to TRBJ2-1; maybe TRBD1 (6 bases). CDR3 length equals 15 residues. The V gene's germline CDR1 is DFQATT and CDR2 SNEGSKA (reference sequence). V was shortened by 4 bases and J by 5 bases, with 18 bases between the two germline ends. The CDR3 spells CSATEWDKGNNEQFF. CDR3 nucleotide sequence: TGCAGTGCTACCGAATGGGACAAAGGAAACAATGAGCAGTTCTTC.

This clonotype was observed a few times. The V and J genes are TRBV12-3 or TRBV12-4 and TRBJ2-7; no clear D. Trimming left V 5 bases short and J 2 bases short, with 16 bases between. The CDR3 spans 15 residues. The CDR3 sequence: CASSTNYDEAYEQYF. CDR3 nucleotide sequence: TGTGCCAGCAGTACTAATTATGACGAGGCCTACGAGCAGTACTTC.

This clonotype was seen repeatedly, ten times or more. J is TRBJ2-7 and V is TRBV29-1; a possible D gene is TRBD1 (6 bases). CDR3 length equals 14 residues. CDR1 SQVTM and CDR2 ANQGSEA come from the germline V gene. V dropped 2 bases and J dropped 3 bases, with 14 bases sitting between them. CDR3 nucleotide sequence: TGCAGCGTTGAAAACAGGGAGACGGGCTACGAGCAGTACTTC. This sequence encodes CSVENRETGYEQYF.

In DNA, the CDR3 is TGTGCCAGCAGTTACTCGGCAGGGACCAACTATGGCTACACCTTC. Amino acids: CASSYSAGTNYGYTF. The chain links TRBV6-5 to TRBJ1-2, with a tentative D call TRBD1 (5 bases). This CDR3 has 15 amino acids. Trimming left V 0 bases short and J 2 bases short, with 10 bases between. Germline CDR1 MNHEY, CDR2 SVGAGI.

This clonotype has a count of ten or more. CDR3 region: CASSNRGTNTEAFF. CDR3 nucleotide sequence: TGTGCCAGCAGCAACAGGGGAACGAACACTGAAGCTTTCTTT. The J gene is TRBJ1-1, the V gene TRBV7-6, with 7 bases that match TRBD1. Germline V gives CDR1 SGHVS, CDR2 FNYEAQ. The V gene end was trimmed by 5 bases and the J gene end by 1 base; junction bases not matched to a gene: 4. The CDR3 sequence is 14 residues long.

The sample holds a few counts of this clonotype. The chain recombines TRBV4-3 with TRBJ2-7, with 7 bases lining up with TRBD2. This CDR3 is built from 13 residues. CDR1 is LGHNA and CDR2 is YSLEER in the germline V gene. J was trimmed by 5 bases and V by 4 bases; bases with no gene match: 5. CDR3 sequence (DNA): TGCGCCAGCAGCCTAGGACGGGGGGACGAGCAGTACTTC. The encoded protein is CASSLGRGDEQYF.

This clonotype was detected a few times. The chain uses TRBV6-4 and TRBJ2-1; perhaps D is TRBD1 or TRBD2 (5 bases each). Germline V gene sequence: CDR1 MRHNA, CDR2 SNTAGT. V was pared by 6 bases and J by 6 bases, with 18 bases between. There are 15 residues in the CDR3. In DNA form, the CDR3 reads TGTGCCAGCAGCCCCGTAGGGGACGGGCCCAATGAGCAGTTCTTC. Its protein is CASSPVGDGPNEQFF.

The sample holds a few counts of this clonotype. The chain has TRBV29-1 and TRBJ1-1; D gene uncertain. Germline V gene lookup returns CDR1 SQVTM and CDR2 ANQGSEA. The CDR3 covers 13 residues. The ends were cut back, 7 bases at V and 2 bases at J, with 14 bases in the middle. The CDR3 nucleotides read TGCAGCGCCTTACGGTCCTTCAACACTGAAGCTTTCTTT. Translating gives CSALRSFNTEAFF. Looking up the rest from reference TRBV29-1 and TRBJ1-1 gives the full variable domain: SAVISQKPSRDICQRGTSLTIQCQVDSQVTMMFWYRQQPGQSLTLIATANQGSEATYESGFVIDKFPISRPNLTFSTLTVSNMSPEDSSIYLCSALRSFNTEAFFGQGTRLTVV.

Many counts were recorded for this clonotype. This chain links TRBV3-1 with TRBJ1-1; D remains ambiguous. CDR1 is LGHDT and CDR2 is YNNKEL in the germline V gene (reference sequence). CDR3 length: 15 amino acids. With 2 bases removed from V and 1 base from J, the gap between germline ends came to 11 bases. The CDR3 sequence: CASSQLIEQNTEAFF. The CDR3 nucleotides are TGTGCCAGCAGCCAATTGATTGAGCAGAACACTGAAGCTTTCTTT.

The V and J genes are TRBV7-2 and TRBJ2-2; TRBD2 matches at 8 bases. J gave up 4 bases and V 5 bases, and 6 bases lay outside the gene matches. This CDR3 comprises 15 residues. Per the germline V gene, CDR1 is SGHTA and CDR2 is FQGNSA. The CDR3 nucleotides are TGTGCCAGCAGCCAAAATCTAGCGGGCACCGGGGAGCTGTTTTTT. It yields the protein CASSQNLAGTGELFF. Combining the CDR3 with reference TRBV7-2 and TRBJ2-2 gives the whole variable domain GAGVSQSPSNKVTEKGKDVELRCDPISGHTALYWYRQSLGQGLEFLIYFQGNSAPDKSGLPSDRFSAERTGGSVSTLTIQRTQQEDSAVYLCASSQNLAGTGELFFGEGSRLTVL.

This clonotype was recorded many times. The chain links TRBV12-3 or TRBV12-4 to TRBJ1-2; perhaps TRBD1 as D (6 bases). The CDR3 loop spans 14 amino acids. The V and J ends lost 7 bases and 4 bases respectively, with 16 bases between them. CDR3 amino acids: CASTPYREGYGYTF. CDR3 coding DNA: TGTGCCAGCACCCCTTACAGGGAGGGCTATGGCTACACCTTC.

The J gene is TRBJ2-3, the V gene TRBV7-2; possible D gene TRBD2, 6 bases. The CDR3 has 13 residues. Germline V gene data show CDR1 as SGHTA and CDR2 as FQGNSA. Between the trimmed V and J ends, which lost 3 bases and 5 bases, there was a span of 9 bases. The CDR3 is CASSFRGVDTQYF. CDR3 coding DNA: TGTGCCAGCAGCTTTCGCGGGGTAGATACGCAGTATTTT.